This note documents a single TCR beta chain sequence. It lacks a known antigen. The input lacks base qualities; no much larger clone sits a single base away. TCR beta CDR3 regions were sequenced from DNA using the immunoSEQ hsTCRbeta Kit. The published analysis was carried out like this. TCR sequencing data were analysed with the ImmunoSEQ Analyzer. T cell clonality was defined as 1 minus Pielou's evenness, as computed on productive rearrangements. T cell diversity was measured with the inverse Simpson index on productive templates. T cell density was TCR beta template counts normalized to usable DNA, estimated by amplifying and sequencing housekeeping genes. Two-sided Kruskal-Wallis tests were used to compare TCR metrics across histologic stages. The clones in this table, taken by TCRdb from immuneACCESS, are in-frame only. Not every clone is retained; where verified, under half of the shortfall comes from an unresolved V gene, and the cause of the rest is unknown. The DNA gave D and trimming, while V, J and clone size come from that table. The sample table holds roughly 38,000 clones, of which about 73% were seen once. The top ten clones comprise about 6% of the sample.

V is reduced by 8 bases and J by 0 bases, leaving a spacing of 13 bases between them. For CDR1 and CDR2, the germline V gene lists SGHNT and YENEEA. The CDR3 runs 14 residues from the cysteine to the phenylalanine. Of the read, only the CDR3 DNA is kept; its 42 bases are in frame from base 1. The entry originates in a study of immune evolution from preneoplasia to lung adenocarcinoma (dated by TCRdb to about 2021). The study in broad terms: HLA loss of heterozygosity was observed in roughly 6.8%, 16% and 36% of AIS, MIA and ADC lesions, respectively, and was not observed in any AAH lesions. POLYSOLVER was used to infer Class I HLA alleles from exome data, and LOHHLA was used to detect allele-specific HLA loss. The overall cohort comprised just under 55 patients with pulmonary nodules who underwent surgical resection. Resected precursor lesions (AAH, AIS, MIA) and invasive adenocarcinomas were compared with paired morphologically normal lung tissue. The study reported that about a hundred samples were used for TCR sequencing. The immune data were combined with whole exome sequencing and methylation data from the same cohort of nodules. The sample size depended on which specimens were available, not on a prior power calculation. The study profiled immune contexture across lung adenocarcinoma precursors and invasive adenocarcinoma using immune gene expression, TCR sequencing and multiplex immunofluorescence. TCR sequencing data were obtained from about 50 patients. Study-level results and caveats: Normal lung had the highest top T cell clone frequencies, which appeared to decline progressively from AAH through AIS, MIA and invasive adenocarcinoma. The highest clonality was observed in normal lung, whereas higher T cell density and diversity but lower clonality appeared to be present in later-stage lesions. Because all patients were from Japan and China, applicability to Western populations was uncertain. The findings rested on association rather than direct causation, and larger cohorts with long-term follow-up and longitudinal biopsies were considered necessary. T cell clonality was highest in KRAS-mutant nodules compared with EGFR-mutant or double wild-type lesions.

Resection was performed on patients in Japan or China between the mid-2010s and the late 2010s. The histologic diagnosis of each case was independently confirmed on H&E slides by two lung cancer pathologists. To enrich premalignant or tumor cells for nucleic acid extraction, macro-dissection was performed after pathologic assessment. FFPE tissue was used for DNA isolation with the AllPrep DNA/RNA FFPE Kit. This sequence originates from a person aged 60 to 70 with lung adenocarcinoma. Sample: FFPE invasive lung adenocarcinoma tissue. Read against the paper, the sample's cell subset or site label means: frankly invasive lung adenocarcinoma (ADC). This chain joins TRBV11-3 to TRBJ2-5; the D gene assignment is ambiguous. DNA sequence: TGTGCCAGCGGGATCGGTAGGGACCAAGAGACCCAGTACTTC. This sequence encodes CASGIGRDQETQYF.